This T cell receptor (beta chain) was retrieved from a study of tumor-infiltrating lymphocytes in localized non-small cell lung cancer. Overall study findings and caveats: Immunotypes IM1 and IM2 had similar TCR-derived T-cell fractions. TCRbeta sequencing showed higher T cell infiltration in tumors than uninvolved lung. Tumor T-cell fraction from TCR sequencing was not associated with recurrence-free survival (p = 0.61).

Sequencing was performed with immunoSEQ multiplex PCR; in TCRdb, only in-frame clones are kept and a portion is missing. The profile shows tens of thousands of clones, around 64% of them singletons. This CDR3 has 14 residues. V was shortened by 4 bases and J by 5 bases, with 12 bases between the two germline ends. Germline V lookup: CDR1 SGHTA, CDR2 FQGNSA. The table lists this clone with a few counts. Its target is unknown. This clonotype was obtained from a human donor with non-small cell lung cancer. The chain links TRBV7-2 to TRBJ1-5; weak D call: TRBD1 (5 bases). The sample taken for sequencing was lung tumor tissue. The CDR3 DNA reads as TGTGCCAGCAGCTCTCAGGGAGGCGATCAGCCCCAGCATTTT. Amino acids: CASSSQGGDQPQHF.